The entry below gives a single TCR beta chain sequence along with its context. The antigen is not known. This sample was included in a study of vaccination and CD4 T cells after COVID-19. Stated treatment: approximately nine-day PBMC culture with coronavirus spike peptide pools or control peptides (ViraFEST assay). Before the COVID-19 pandemic (2011-2018), CD4+ T cells were obtained from the unexposed donor. Trimming left V 7 bases short and J 2 bases short, with 16 bases between. CDR3 length: 14 amino acids. Germline V CDR1 and CDR2: DFQATT, SNEGSKA (reference sequence). With the Oncomine TCR Beta short-read assay, DNA from cultured CD4+ T cells was sequenced. TCRdb reprocessed the PCR reads with MiXCR, giving one entry per CDR3 protein. The profile shows roughly 8,700 distinct CDR3 sequences, 48% of them singletons.

The sample was CD4+ T cells from blood, cultured in vitro. This receptor was taken from a human donor in good health. V usage is TRBV20-1 and J usage is TRBJ2-3, with TRBD1 as a possible D gene (5 bases). CDR3 residues: CSERQKATTDTQYF. In DNA form, the CDR3 reads TGCAGTGAACGACAGAAGGCAACCACAGATACGCAGTATTTT.